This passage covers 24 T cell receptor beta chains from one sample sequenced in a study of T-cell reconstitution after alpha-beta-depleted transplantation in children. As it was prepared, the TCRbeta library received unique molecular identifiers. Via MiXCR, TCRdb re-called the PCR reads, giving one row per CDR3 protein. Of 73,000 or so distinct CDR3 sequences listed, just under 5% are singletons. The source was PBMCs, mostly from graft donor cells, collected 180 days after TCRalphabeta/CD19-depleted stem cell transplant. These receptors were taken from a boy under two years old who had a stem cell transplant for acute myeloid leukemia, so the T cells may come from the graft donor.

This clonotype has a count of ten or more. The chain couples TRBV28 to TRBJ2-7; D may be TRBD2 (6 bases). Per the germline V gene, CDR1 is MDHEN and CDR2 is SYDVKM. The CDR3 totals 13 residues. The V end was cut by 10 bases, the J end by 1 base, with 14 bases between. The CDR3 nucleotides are TGTGCCACCCAGGCGGGAATTTCCTACGAGCAGTACGTC. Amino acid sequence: CATQAGISYEQYV.

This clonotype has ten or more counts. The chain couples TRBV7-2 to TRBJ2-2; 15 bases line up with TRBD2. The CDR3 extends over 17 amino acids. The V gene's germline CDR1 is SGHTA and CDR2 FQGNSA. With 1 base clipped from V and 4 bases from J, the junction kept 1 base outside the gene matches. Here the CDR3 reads CASSLGTSGGVTGELFF. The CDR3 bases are TGTGCCAGCAGCTTAGGGACTAGCGGGGGGGTCACCGGGGAGCTGTTTTTT.

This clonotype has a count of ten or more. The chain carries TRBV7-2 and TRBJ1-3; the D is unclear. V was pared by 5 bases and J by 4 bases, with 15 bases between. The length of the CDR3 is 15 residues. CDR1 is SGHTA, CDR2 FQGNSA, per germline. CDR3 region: CASSRQHLRGNTIYF. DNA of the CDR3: TGTGCCAGCAGCCGCCAGCATCTCCGAGGAAACACCATATATTTT.

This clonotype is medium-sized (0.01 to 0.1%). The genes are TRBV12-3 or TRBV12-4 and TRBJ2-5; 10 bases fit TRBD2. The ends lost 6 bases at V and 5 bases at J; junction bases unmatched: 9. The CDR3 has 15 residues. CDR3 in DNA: TGTGCCAGCAGCATGACGGGACTAGCGAGGGAGACCCAGTACTTC. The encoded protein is CASSMTGLARETQYF.

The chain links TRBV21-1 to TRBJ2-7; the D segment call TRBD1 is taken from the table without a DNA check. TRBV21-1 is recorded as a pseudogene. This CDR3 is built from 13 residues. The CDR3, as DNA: TGTGCCAGCAGCAGCCGGGACACCTACGAGCAGTACGTC. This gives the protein CASSSRDTYEQYV.

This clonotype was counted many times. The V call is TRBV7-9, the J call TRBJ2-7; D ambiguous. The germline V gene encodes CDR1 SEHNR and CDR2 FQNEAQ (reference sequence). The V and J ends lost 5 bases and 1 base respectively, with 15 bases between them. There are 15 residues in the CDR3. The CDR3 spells CASSPPGWGSYEQYF. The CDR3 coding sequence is TGTGCCAGCAGCCCCCCAGGTTGGGGATCCTACGAGCAGTACTTC. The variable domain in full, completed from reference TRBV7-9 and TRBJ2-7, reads DTGVSQNPRHKITKRGQNVTFRCDPISEHNRLYWYRQTLGQGPEFLTYFQNEAQLEKSRLLSDRFSAERPKGSFSTLEIQRTEQGDSAMYLCASSPPGWGSYEQYFGPGTRLTVT.

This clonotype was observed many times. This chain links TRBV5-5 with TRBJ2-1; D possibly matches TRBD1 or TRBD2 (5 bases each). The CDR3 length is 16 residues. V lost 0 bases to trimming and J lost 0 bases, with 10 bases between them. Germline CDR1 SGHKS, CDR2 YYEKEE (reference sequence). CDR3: CASSLGGAGSYNEQFF. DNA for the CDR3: TGTGCCAGCAGCTTGGGGGGCGCGGGCTCCTACAATGAGCAGTTCTTC.

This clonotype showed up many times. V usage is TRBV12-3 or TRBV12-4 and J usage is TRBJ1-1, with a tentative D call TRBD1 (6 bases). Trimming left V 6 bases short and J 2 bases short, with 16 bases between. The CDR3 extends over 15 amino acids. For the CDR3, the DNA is TGTGCCAGCAGGGTCACAGGGTTCCTCAACACTGAAGCTTTCTTT. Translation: CASRVTGFLNTEAFF.

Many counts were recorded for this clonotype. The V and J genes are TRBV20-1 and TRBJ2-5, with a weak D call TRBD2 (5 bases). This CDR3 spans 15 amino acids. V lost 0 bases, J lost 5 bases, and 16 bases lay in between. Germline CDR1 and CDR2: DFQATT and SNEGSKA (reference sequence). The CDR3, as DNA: TGCAGTGCTAGAGATGTCCAGCGGCCTGGGGAGACCCAGTACTTC. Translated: CSARDVQRPGETQYF.

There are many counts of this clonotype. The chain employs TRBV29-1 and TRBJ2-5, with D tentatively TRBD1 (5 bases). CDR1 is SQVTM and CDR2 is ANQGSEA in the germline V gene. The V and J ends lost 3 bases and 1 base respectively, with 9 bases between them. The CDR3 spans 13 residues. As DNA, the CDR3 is TGCAGCGTTGATAGGGGCCCCCAAGAGACCCAGTACTTC. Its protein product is CSVDRGPQETQYF. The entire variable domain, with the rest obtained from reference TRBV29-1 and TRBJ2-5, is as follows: SAVISQKPSRDICQRGTSLTIQCQVDSQVTMMFWYRQQPGQSLTLIATANQGSEATYESGFVIDKFPISRPNLTFSTLTVSNMSPEDSSIYLCSVDRGPQETQYFGPGTRLLVL.

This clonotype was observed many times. CDR3 sequence reads: CSAGRRGGSEQYF. The CDR3 nucleotides are TGCAGTGCTGGCCGTCGGGGGGGTAGCGAGCAGTACTTC. The V gene is TRBV20-1, the J gene TRBJ2-7; the match to TRBD2 covers 8 bases. Germline lookup yields CDR1 DFQATT and CDR2 SNEGSKA (reference sequence). V lost 5 bases to trimming and J lost 6 bases; unmatched junction nucleotides: 9. The CDR3 sequence is 13 residues long.

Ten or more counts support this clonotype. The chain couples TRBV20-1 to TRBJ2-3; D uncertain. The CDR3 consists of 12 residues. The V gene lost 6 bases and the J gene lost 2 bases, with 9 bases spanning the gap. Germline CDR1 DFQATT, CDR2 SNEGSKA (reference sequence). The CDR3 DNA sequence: TGCAGTGCCCCCGACATCACAGATACGCAGTATTTT. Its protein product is CSAPDITDTQYF.

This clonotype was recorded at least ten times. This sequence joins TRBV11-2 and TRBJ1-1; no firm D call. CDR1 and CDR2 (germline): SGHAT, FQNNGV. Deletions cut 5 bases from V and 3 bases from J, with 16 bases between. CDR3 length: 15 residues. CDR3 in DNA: TGTGCCAGCAGCGCGCTCGAGGAGGAGGACACTGAAGCTTTCTTT. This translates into CASSALEEEDTEAFF.

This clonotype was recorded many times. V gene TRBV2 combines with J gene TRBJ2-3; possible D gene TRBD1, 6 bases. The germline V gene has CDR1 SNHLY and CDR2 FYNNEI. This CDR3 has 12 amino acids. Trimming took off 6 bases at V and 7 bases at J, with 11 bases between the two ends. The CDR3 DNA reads TGTGCCAGCAGCGGGACACCTAATACGCAGTATTTT. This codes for CASSGTPNTQYF.

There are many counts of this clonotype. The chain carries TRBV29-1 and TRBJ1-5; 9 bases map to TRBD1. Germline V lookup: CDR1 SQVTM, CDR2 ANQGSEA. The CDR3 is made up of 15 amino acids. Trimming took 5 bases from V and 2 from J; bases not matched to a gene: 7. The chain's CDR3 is CSVITGGGGNQPQHF. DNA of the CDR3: TGCAGCGTTATTACAGGGGGCGGAGGCAATCAGCCCCAGCATTTT. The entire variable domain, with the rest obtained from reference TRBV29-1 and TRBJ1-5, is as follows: SAVISQKPSRDICQRGTSLTIQCQVDSQVTMMFWYRQQPGQSLTLIATANQGSEATYESGFVIDKFPISRPNLTFSTLTVSNMSPEDSSIYLCSVITGGGGNQPQHFGDGTRLSIL.

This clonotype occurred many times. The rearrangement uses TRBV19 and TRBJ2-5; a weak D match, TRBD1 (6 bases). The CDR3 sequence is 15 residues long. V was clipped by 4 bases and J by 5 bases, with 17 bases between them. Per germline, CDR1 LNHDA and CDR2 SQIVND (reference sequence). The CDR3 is CASSNSDSLGETQYF. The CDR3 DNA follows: TGTGCCAGTAGTAACTCGGACAGCTTGGGGGAGACCCAGTACTTC.

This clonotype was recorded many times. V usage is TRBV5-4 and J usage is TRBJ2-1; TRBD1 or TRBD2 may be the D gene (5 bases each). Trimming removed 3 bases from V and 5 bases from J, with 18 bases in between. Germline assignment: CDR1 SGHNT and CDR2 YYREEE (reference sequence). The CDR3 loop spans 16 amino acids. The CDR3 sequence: CASSSVDLLGHNEQFF. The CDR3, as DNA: TGTGCCAGCAGCTCCGTCGACCTGTTGGGACACAATGAGCAGTTCTTC.

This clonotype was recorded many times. CDR3 coding DNA: TGCAGTGGGTTACTCAGTAACCTCCAAGAGACCCAGTACTTC. Translating it yields CSGLLSNLQETQYF. The chain employs TRBV20-1 and TRBJ2-5; D not resolved. The V end was cut by 7 bases, the J end by 1 base, with 16 bases between. The CDR3 consists of 14 residues. CDR1 and CDR2 (germline): DFQATT, SNEGSKA (reference sequence).

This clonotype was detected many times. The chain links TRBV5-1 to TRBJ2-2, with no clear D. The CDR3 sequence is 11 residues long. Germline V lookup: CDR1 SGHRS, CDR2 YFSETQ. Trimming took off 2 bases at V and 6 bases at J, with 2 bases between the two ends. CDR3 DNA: TGCGCCAGCAGCTTTTCCGGGGAGCTGTTTTTT. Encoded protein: CASSFSGELFF.

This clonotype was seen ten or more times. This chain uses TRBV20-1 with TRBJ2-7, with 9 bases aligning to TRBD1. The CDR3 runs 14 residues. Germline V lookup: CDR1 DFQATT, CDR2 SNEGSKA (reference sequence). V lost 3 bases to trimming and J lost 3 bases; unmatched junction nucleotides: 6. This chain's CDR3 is CSARRDRVDYEQYF. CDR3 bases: TGCAGTGCTAGGCGGGACAGGGTGGACTACGAGCAGTACTTC.

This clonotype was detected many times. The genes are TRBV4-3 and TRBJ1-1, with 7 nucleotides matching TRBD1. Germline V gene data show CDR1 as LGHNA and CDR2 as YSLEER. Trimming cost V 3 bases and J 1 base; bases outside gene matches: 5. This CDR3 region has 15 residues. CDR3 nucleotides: TGCGCCAGCAGCCAGGATGGGACAGCGAACACTGAAGCTTTCTTT. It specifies CASSQDGTANTEAFF.

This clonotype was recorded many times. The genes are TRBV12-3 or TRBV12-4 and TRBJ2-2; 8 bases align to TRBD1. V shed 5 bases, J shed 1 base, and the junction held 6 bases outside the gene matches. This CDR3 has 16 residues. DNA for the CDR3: TGTGCCAGCAGTCCCCGGACAGGGCAGAACACCGGGGAGCTGTTTTTT. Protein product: CASSPRTGQNTGELFF.

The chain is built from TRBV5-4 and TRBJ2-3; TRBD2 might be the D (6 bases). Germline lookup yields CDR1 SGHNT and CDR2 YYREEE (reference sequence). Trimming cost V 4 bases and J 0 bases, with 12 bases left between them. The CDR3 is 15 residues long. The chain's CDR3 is CASSGLSGSTDTQYF. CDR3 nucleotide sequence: TGTGCCAGCAGCGGATTAAGCGGGAGCACAGATACGCAGTATTTT.

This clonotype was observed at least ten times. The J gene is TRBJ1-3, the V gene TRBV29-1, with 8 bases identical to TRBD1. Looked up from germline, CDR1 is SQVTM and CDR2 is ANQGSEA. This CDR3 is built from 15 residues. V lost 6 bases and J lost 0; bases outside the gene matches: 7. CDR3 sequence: CSVTTGANSGNTIYF. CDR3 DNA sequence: TGCAGCGTCACGACAGGGGCCAACTCTGGAAACACCATATATTTT.